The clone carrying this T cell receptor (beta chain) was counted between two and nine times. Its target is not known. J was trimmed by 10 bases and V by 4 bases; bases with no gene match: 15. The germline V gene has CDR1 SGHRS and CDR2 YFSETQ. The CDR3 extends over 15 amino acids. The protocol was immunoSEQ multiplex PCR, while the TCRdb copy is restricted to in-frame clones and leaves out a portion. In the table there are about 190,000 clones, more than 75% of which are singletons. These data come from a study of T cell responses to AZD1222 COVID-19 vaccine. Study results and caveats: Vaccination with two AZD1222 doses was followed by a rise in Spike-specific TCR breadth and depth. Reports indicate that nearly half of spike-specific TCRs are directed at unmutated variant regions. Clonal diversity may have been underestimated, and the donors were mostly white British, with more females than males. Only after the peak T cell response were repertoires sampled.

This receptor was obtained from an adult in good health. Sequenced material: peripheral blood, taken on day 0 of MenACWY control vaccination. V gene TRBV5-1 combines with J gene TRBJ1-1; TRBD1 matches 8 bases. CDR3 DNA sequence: TGCGCCAGCAGCCCACCAACTGGACAGGGAGGAGTAGCTTTCTTT. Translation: CASSPPTGQGGVAFF.